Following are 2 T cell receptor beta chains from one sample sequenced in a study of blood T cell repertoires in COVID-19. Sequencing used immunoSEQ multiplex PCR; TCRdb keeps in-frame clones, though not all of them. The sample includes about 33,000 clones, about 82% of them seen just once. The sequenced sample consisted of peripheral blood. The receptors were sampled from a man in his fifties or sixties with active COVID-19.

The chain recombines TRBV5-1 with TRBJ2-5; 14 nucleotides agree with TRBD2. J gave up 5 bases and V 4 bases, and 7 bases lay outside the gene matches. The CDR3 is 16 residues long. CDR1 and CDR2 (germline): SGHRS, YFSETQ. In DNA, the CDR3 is TGCGCCAGCAGCCCCGGGACTAGCGGGAGTTTCGAGACCCAGTACTTC. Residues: CASSPGTSGSFETQYF.

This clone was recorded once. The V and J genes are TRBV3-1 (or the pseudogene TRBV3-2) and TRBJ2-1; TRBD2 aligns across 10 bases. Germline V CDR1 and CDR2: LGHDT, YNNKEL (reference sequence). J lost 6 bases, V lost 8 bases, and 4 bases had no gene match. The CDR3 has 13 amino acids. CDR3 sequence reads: CASHLAGVNEQFF. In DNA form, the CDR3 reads TGTGCCAGCCACCTAGCGGGGGTCAATGAGCAGTTCTTC.